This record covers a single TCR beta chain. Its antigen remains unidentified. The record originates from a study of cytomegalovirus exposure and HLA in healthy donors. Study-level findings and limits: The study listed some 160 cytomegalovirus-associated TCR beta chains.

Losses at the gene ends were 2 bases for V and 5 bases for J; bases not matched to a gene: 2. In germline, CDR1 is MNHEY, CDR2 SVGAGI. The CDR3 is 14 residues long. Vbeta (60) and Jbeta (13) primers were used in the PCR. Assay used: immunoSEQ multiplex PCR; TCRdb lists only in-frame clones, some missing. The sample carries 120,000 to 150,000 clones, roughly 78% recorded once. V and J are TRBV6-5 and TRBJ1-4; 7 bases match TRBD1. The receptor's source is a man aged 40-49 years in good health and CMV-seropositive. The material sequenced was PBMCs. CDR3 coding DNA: TGTGCCAGCAGTTACGGGGGACAGAATGAAAAACTGTTTTTT. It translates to CASSYGGQNEKLFF.